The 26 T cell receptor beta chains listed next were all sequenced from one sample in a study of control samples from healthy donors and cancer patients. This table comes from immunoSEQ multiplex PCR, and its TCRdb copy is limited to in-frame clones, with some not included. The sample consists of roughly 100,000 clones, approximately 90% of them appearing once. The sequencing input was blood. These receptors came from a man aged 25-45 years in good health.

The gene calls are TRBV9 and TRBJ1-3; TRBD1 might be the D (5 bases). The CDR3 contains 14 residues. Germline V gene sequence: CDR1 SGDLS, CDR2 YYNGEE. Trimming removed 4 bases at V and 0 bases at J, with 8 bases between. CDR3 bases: TGTGCCAGCAGCCCAGGGAACTCTGGAAACACCATATATTTT. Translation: CASSPGNSGNTIYF.

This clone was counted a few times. The CDR3 region has the DNA TGTGCCAGTAGTATGGGTGGCTACACCTTC. This codes for CASSMGGYTF. The gene calls are TRBV19 and TRBJ1-2; D not resolved. The CDR3 runs 10 residues. With 3 bases removed from V and 7 bases from J, the gap between germline ends came to 3 bases. Germline lookup yields CDR1 LNHDA and CDR2 SQIVND (reference sequence).

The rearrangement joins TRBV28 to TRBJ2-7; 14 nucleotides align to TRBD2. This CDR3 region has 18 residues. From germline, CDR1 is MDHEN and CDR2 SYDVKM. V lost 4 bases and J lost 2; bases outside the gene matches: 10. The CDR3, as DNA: TGTGCCAGCAGTTCTCTCGGACTAGCGGGAGGCTGGGCCTACGAGCAGTACTTC. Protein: CASSSLGLAGGWAYEQYF.

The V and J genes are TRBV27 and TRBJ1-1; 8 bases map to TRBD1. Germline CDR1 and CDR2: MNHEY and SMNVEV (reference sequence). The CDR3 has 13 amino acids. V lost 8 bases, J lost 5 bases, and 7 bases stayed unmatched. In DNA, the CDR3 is TGTGCCAGCCGAGGGACAGGTAGAACTGAAGCTTTCTTT. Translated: CASRGTGRTEAFF.

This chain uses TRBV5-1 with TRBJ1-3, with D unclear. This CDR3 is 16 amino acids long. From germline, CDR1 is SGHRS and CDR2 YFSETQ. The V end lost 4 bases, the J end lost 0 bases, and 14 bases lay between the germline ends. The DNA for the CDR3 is TGCGCCAGCAGCCCAGGTGGCGGCCTCTCTGGAAACACCATATATTTT. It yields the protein CASSPGGGLSGNTIYF. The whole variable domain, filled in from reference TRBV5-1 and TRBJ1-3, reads KAGVTQTPRYLIKTRGQQVTLSCSPISGHRSVSWYQQTPGQGLQFLFEYFSETQRNKGNFPGRFSGRQFSNSRSEMNVSTLELGDSALYLCASSPGGGLSGNTIYFGEGSWLTVV.

CDR3 amino acids: CSALGWETQYF. Written as DNA, the CDR3 is TGCAGTGCGCTGGGATGGGAGACCCAGTACTTC. The gene calls are TRBV20-1 and TRBJ2-5; D unresolved. CDR1 DFQATT and CDR2 SNEGSKA come from the germline V gene (reference sequence). The CDR3 covers 11 residues. V lost 6 bases to trimming and J lost 5 bases, with 10 bases between them.

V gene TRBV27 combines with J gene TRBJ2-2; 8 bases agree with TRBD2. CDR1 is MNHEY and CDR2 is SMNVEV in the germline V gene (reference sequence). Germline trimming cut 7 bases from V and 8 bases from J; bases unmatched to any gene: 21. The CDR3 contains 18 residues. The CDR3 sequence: CASTSTLRVSGIPGELFF. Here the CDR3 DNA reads TGTGCCAGCACCTCCACCCTACGGGTTAGCGGGATCCCGGGGGAGCTGTTTTTT.

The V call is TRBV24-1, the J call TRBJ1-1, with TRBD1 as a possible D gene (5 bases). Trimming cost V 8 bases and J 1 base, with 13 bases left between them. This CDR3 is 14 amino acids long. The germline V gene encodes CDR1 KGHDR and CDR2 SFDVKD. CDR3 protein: CATKSGGSNTEAFF. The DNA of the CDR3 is TGTGCCACCAAATCGGGGGGATCGAACACTGAAGCTTTCTTT.

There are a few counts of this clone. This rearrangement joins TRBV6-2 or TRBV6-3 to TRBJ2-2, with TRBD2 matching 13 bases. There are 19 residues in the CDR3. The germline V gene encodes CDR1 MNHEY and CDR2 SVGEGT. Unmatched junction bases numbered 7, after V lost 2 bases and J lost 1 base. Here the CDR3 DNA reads TGTGCCAGCAGTTACCCACGGACTAGCGGGGGACTGAACACCGGGGAGCTGTTTTTT. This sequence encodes CASSYPRTSGGLNTGELFF.

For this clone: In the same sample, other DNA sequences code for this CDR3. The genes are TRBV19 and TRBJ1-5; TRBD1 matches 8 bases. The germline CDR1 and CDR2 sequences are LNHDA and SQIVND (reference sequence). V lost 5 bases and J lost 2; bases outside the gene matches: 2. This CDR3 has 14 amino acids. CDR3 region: CASSATGGNQPQHF. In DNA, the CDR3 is TGTGCCAGTAGTGCGACAGGGGGCAATCAGCCCCAGCATTTT.

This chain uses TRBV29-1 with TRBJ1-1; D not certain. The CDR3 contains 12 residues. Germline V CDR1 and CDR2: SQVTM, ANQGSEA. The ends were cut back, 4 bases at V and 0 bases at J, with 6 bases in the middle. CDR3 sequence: CSVVGMNTEAFF. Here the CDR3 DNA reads TGCAGCGTTGTCGGGATGAACACTGAAGCTTTCTTT.

Here the CDR3 DNA reads TGTGCCAGCAGCTTGCGCCGGGGGGCTGAGCAGTTCTTC. Translating it yields CASSLRRGAEQFF. The chain carries TRBV7-3 and TRBJ2-1, with D perhaps matching TRBD2 (7 bases). Looked up from germline, CDR1 is SGHTA and CDR2 is FQGTGA. Trimming took 3 bases from V and 9 from J, leaving 12 bases between them. The CDR3 sequence is 13 residues long. Looking up the rest from reference TRBV7-3 and TRBJ2-1 gives the full variable domain: GAGVSQTPSNKVTEKGKYVELRCDPISGHTALYWYRQSLGQGPEFLIYFQGTGAADDSGLPNDRFFAVRPEGSVSTLKIQRTERGDSAVYLCASSLRRGAEQFFGPGTRLTVL.

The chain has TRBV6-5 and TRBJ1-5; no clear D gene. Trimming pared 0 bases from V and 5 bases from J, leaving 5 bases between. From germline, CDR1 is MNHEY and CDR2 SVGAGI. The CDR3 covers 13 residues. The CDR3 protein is CASSYSFDQPQHF. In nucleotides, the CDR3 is TGTGCCAGCAGTTACTCGTTTGATCAGCCCCAGCATTTT.

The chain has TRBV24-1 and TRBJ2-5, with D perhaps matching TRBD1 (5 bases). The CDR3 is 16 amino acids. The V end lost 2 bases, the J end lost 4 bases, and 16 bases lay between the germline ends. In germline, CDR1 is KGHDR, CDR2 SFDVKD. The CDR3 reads CATSDSLGQRGETQYF. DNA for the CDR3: TGTGCCACCAGTGATTCGTTGGGGCAAAGGGGAGAGACCCAGTACTTC.

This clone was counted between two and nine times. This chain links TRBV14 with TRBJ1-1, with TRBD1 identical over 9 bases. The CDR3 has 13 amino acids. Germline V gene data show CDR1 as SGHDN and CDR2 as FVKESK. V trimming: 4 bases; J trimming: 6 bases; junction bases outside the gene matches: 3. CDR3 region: CASSLWTGAEAFF. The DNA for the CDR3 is TGTGCCAGCAGCCTATGGACAGGGGCTGAAGCTTTCTTT. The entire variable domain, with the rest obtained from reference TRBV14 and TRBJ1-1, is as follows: EAGVTQFPSHSVIEKGQTVTLRCDPISGHDNLYWYRRVMGKEIKFLLHFVKESKQDESGMPNNRFLAERTGGTYSTLKVQPAELEDSGVYFCASSLWTGAEAFFGQGTRLTVV.

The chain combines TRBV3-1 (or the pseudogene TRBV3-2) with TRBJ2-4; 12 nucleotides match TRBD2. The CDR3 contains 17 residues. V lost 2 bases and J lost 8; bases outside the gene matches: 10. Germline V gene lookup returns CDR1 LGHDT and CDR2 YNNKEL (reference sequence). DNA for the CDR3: TGTGCCAGCAGCCAACAGACCGGACTAGCGGGGAGGTACATTCAGTACTTC. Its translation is CASSQQTGLAGRYIQYF.

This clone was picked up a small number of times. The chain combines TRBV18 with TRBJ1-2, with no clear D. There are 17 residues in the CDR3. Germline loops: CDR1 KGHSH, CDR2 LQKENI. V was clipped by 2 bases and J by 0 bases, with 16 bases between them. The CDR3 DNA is TGTGCCAGCTCACCATTCAATCGCTCGGCAGCTAACTATGGCTACACCTTC. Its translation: CASSPFNRSAANYGYTF. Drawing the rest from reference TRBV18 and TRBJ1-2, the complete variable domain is NAGVMQNPRHLVRRRGQEARLRCSPMKGHSHVYWYRQLPEEGLKFMVYLQKENIIDESGMPKERFSAEFPKEGPSILRIQQVVRGDSAAYFCASSPFNRSAANYGYTFGSGTRLTVV.

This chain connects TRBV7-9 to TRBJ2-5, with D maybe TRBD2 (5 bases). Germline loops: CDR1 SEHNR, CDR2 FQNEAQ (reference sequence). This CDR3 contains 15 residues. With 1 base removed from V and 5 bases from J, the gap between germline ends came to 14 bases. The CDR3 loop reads CASSLVRGTGETQYF. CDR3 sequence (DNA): TGTGCCAGCAGCTTAGTTCGCGGTACGGGGGAGACCCAGTACTTC.

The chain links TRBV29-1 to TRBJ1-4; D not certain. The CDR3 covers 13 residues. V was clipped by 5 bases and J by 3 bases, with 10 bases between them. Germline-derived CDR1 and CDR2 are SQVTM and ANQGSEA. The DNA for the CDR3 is TGCAGCGTTAGGGAACAGTCTAATGAAAAACTGTTTTTT. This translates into CSVREQSNEKLFF.

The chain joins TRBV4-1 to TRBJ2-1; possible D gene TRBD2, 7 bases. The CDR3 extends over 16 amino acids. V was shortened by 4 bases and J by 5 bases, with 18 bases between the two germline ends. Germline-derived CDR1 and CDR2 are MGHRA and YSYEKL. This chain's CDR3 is CASSPPRGGVDNEQFF. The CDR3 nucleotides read TGCGCCAGCAGCCCTCCGAGGGGGGGCGTCGACAATGAGCAGTTCTTC.

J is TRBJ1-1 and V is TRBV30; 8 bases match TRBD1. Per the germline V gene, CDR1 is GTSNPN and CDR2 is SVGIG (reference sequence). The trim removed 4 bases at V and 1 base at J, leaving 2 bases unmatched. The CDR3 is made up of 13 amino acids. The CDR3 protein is CAWTTGANTEAFF. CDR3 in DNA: TGTGCCTGGACGACAGGGGCGAACACTGAAGCTTTCTTT.

The CDR3 reads CASRRQGTNSPLHF. Written as DNA, the CDR3 is TGTGCCAGCAGGAGACAGGGAACGAATTCACCCCTCCACTTT. The chain has TRBV6-6 and TRBJ1-6, with 7 bases aligning to TRBD1. The CDR3 runs to 14 residues. CDR1 is MNHNY, CDR2 SVGAGI, per germline (reference sequence). V lost 6 bases and J lost 7; bases outside the gene matches: 6.

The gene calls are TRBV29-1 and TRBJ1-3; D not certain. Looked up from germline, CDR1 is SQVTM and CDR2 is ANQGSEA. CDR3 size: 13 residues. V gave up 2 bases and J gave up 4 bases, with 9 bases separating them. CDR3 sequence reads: CSVESWVGNTIYF. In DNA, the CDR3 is TGCAGCGTTGAATCCTGGGTAGGAAACACCATATATTTT.

CDR3 DNA: TGTGCCAGCTCACCAGGAGGTCTAGCCAGGGGGTATCAACAGCCCCAGCATTTT. Translating it yields CASSPGGLARGYQQPQHF. The genes are TRBV18 and TRBJ1-5; 7 nucleotides align to TRBD1. With V trimmed by 2 bases and J by 7 bases, 17 bases remained unmatched. This CDR3 comprises 18 residues. Germline V lookup: CDR1 KGHSH, CDR2 LQKENI.

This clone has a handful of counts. CDR3: CASSYRALGGSNQPQHF. In DNA form, the CDR3 reads TGTGCCAGCAGCTACCGGGCCCTAGGGGGGAGCAATCAGCCCCAGCATTTT. The chain links TRBV7-2 to TRBJ1-5, with D perhaps TRBD1 (6 bases). CDR1 is SGHTA and CDR2 is FQGNSA in the germline V gene. This CDR3 region has 17 residues. Trimming shortened V by 4 bases and J by 1 base, and 17 bases separated the two germline ends.

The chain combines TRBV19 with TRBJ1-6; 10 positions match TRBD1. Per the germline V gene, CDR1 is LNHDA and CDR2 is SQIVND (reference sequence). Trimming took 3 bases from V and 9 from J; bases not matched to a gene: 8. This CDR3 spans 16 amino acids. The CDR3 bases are TGTGCCAGTAGTATCGGCCCAGGGACAGGGGTTTCACCCCTCCACTTT. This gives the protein CASSIGPGTGVSPLHF.